This T cell receptor (beta chain) was documented in a study of blood T cell repertoires in COVID-19 (dated by TCRdb to the early 2020s). Study-wide context: Samples covering the acute and convalescent phases of COVID-19 were provided by collaborators in the United States, Italy and Spain. The prospective study material was composed of cDNA or gDNA derived from T cells, B-cell-depleted T cells, or PBMCs. Deeply sampled blood TCRbeta repertoires from subjects exposed to, actively infected with, or recovered from COVID-19 were included in the dataset. The repertoires were released in a freely available public database intended as a resource for research on the immune response to SARS-CoV-2. The samples were drawn from the first 160 participants of the ongoing ImmuneRACE study and from more than 1,000 subjects provided by 6 global collaborators. The sample metadata nearly always contained a de-identified subject ID, COVID-19 status, age in years and sex. HLA class I and class II types, where available, came from metadata supplied by the sample provider rather than from assay-based typing.

Collaborating institutions collected whole blood in K2EDTA tubes following their own protocols. Collaborator samples were shipped for TCRbeta analysis as frozen whole blood, isolated PBMCs, or DNA extracted from either sample type. The germline ends are 11 bases apart after V is trimmed by 6 bases and J by 0 bases. The germline V gene encodes CDR1 MNHEY and CDR2 SVGAGI. CDR3 length: 14 amino acids, cysteine to phenylalanine. Only the CDR3 DNA stays, 42 bases, in frame from base 1. Points on this clone: Which antigen it targets is not known. No clone much larger than this one lies a single base away; base qualities are absent.

The immunoSEQ Assay, a bias-controlled multiplex PCR, was used to amplify TCRbeta CDR3 regions from genomic DNA. Per the original workflow: Within the assay, amplification of reference gene primers was used to estimate how many nucleated cells each sample contained. To quantify the absolute abundance of each unique TCRbeta CDR3 rearrangement, sequence reads were collapsed and filtered. For each sample, productive Simpson clonality was calculated as the square root of Simpson's diversity index over productive rearrangements. Held by TCRdb, this immuneACCESS table contains in-frame sequences only and omits some clones. Under half of the omission traces to an unresolved V gene where checked; the cause of the rest is unknown. Clone size and V and J calls were adopted from that table, with D and trimming inferred from the DNA. This sample comprises around 97,000 clones, 84% of them detected only once. The top ten constitute 13% of the sample.

Broader findings and caveats from the paper: How much clinical and demographic metadata was included differed by source and by participant, and the metadata was provided uncurated.

The rearrangement combines TRBV6-5 with TRBJ1-1, and the D gene may be TRBD1, 5 bases matching. The receptor was isolated from a human donor in a cohort sampled during active or convalescent COVID-19. Sequenced sample: peripheral blood. This receptor carries the CDR3 CASRIGALNTEAFF. The DNA is as follows: TGTGCCAGCAGGATAGGGGCACTGAACACTGAAGCTTTCTTT.